The next 4 T cell receptor beta chains were all read from a single sample in a study of blood T cells in healthy people across ages. Alongside a J-beta primer mix, a sample-barcoded 5' primer served in a second PCR lasting roughly 6 to 12 cycles. A single record per CDR3 protein comes from TCRdb applying MiXCR to the 5' RACE reads. The sample holds about 1 million distinct CDR3 sequences, roughly 24% seen once. These data were likewise used in another study, on T cells of mothers and their children.

Sequenced sample: blood. These receptor sequences come from a girl aged 2 to 10 in good health.

Notes on this clonotype: The junction departs from the called germline gene at one end, perhaps through a read error. The chain joins TRBV29-1 to TRBJ1-1, with D possibly TRBD1 on 6 matching bases. The CDR3 contains 14 residues. Looked up from germline, CDR1 is SQVTM and CDR2 is ANQGSEA. The CDR3, as DNA: TGCAGCGTTGCCCTCCTCGTTGGGGGCACTGAAGCTTCCTTT. It translates to CSVALLVGGTEASF.

The genes are TRBV25-1 and TRBJ1-5, with 7 positions matching TRBD1. This CDR3 contains 15 residues. Per the germline V gene, CDR1 is MGHDK and CDR2 is SYGVNS. The ends lost 6 bases at V and 0 bases at J; junction bases unmatched: 5. In nucleotides, the CDR3 is TGTGCCAGCAGGGACAGGAGACGTAGCAATCAGCCCCAGCATTTT. Residues: CASRDRRRSNQPQHF.

The CDR3 DNA reads TGTGCCAGCAGCCCTAATGGACGACCCGTAGGCAATCAGCCCCAGCATTTT. Translation: CASSPNGRPVGNQPQHF. This sequence joins TRBV6-1 and TRBJ1-5, with no clear D. The CDR3 consists of 17 residues. V gave up 6 bases and J gave up 2 bases, with 20 bases separating them. CDR1 MNHNS and CDR2 SASEGT come from the germline V gene.

The chain uses TRBV6-2 or TRBV6-3 and TRBJ2-1, with D perhaps matching TRBD1 (5 bases). Between the trimmed V and J ends, which lost 4 bases and 6 bases, there was a span of 10 bases. Germline values: CDR1 MNHEY, CDR2 SVGEGT. The length of the CDR3 is 13 residues. CDR3 sequence (DNA): TGTGCCAGCAGTTGGACAACAGGCAATGAGCAGTTCTTC. This codes for CASSWTTGNEQFF.